This T cell receptor beta chain was captured in a study of siplizumab effects on memory and regulatory T cells. The germline gives CDR1 MNHEY, CDR2 SMNVEV (reference sequence). This CDR3 contains 13 residues. Trimming shortened V by 1 base and J by 5 bases, and 9 bases separated the two germline ends. With regard to this clone: Its antigen remains unidentified.

Findings of the study overall: Reactions containing siplizumab showed mappable alloreactive CD4+ clones averaging 68.8% Treg-derived, versus 25% to 30% in controls. The study did not confirm that proliferating Tregs from siplizumab cultures were suppressive. Naive T cells seemed more diverse than memory cells and seemed major alloresponse contributors.

Roughly 10^5 TCR templates underwent assay in each sample. Clones were sequenced by immunoSEQ multiplex PCR, and TCRdb holds only the in-frame ones, with some missing. The sample yields about 85,000 clones, 85% to 95% seen once. The sequence came from a human donor in good health. The chain has TRBV27 and TRBJ2-7; no clear D gene. Sequenced: CD8+ T cells sorted from blood. In nucleotides, the CDR3 is TGTGCCAGCAGTTTATTAGGCCAGGACGAGCAGTACTTC. Its protein product is CASSLLGQDEQYF.